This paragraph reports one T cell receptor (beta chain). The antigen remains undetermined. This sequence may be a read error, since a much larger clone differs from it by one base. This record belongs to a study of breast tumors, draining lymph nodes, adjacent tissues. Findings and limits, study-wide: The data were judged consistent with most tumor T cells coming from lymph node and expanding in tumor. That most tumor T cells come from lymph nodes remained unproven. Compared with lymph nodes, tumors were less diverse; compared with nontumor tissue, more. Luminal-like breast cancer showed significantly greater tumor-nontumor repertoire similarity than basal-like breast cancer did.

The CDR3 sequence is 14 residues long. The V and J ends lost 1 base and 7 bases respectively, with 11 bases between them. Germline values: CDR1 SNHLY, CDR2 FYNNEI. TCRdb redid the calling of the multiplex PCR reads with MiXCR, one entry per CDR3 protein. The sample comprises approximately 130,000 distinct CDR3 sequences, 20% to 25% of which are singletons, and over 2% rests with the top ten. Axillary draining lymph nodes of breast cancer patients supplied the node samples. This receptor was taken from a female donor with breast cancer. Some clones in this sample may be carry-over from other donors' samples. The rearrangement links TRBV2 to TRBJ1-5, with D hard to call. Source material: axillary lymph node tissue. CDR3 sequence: CASSEGASGQPQHF. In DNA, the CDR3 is TGTGCCAGCAGTGAAGGGGCATCAGGACAGCCCCAGCATTTT.